The source of this TCR beta chain is a study of shared clonotypes between healthy human individuals. Study-wide points: Researchers sampled blood only, noting tissue repertoires likely differ. The represented genetic and exposure-history diversity was limited by the small number of donors.

Libraries were prepared by immunoSEQ multiplex PCR; TCRdb keeps only in-frame clonotypes and omits some of them. The sample consists of nearly 2 million clones, about 95% of them appearing once. Worth noting for this clone: Its antigen is currently unknown.

This CDR3 region has 13 residues. Germline CDR1 reads LNHDA; CDR2 reads SQIVND (reference sequence). The V and J ends lost 4 bases and 3 bases respectively, with 10 bases between them. The naive CD8 fraction comprised CD45RO-negative cells positively selected for CCR7 and excluded terminally differentiated effector memory CD45RA+ cells. The receptor comes from a man between 18 and 29 years old in good health. Sequencing was carried out using naive CD8+ T cells sorted from blood. This rearrangement joins TRBV19 to TRBJ2-7; D gene uncertain. CDR3 sequence reads: CASSRRALYEQYF. The CDR3 DNA reads TGTGCCAGTAGTAGACGGGCCCTCTACGAGCAGTACTTC.